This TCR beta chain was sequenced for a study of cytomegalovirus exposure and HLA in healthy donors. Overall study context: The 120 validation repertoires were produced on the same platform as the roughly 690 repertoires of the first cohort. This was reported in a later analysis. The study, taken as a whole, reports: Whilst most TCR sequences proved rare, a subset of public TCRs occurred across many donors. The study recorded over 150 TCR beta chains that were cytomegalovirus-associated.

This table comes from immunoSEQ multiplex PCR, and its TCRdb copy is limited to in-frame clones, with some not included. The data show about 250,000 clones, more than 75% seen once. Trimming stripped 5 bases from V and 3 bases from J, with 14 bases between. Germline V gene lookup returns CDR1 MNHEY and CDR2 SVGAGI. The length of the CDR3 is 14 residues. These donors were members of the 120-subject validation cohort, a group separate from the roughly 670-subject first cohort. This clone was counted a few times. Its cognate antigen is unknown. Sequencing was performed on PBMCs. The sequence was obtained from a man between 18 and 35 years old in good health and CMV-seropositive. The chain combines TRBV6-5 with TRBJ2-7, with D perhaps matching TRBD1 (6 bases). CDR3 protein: CASSRTGTIYEQYF. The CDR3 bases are TGTGCCAGCAGTCGCACCGGGACAATCTACGAGCAGTACTTC.